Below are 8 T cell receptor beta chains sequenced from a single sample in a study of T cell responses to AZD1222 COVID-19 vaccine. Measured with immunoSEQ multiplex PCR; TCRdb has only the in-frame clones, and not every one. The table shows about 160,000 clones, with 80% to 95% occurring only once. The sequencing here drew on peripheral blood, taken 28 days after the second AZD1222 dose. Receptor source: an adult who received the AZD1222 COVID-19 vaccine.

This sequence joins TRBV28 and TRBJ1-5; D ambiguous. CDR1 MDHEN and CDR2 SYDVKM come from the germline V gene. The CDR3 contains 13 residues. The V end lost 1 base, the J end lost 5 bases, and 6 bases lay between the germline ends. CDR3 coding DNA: TGTGCCAGCAGTTTATCAGGAGATCAGCCCCAGCATTTT. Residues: CASSLSGDQPQHF.

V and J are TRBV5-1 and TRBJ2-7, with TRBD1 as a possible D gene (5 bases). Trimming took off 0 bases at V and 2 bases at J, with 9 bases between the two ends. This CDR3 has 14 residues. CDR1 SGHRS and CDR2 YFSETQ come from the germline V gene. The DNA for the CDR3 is TGCGCCAGCAGCTTGGAGTCAGGGACCTACGAGCAGTACTTC. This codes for CASSLESGTYEQYF.

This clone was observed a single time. The CDR3 spells CASSSYTSGPPYEQYF. In DNA, the CDR3 is TGTGCCAGTAGTTCATATACTAGCGGCCCACCCTACGAGCAGTACTTC. The chain couples TRBV19 to TRBJ2-7; 8 bases are a match to TRBD2. Unmatched junction bases numbered 11, after V lost 5 bases and J lost 2 bases. The CDR3 consists of 16 residues. CDR1 LNHDA and CDR2 SQIVND come from the germline V gene (reference sequence).

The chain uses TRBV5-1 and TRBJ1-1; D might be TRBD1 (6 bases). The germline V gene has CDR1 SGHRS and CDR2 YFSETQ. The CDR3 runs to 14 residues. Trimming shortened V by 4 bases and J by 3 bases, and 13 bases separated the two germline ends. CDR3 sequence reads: CASSQQGVDTEAFF. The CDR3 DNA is TGCGCCAGCAGCCAACAGGGAGTTGACACTGAAGCTTTCTTT.

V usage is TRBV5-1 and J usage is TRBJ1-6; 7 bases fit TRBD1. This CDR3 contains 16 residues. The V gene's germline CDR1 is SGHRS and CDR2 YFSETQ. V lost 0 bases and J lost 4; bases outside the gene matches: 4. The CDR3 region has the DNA TGCGCCAGCAGCTTGGTAGGGGGCCTTTATAATTCACCCCTCCACTTT. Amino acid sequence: CASSLVGGLYNSPLHF.

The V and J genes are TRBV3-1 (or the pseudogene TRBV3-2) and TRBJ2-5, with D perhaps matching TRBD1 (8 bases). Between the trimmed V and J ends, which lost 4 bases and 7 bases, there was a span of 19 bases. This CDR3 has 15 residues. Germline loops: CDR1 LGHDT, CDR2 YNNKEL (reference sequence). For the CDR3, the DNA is TGTGCCAGCAGCCCGTACACAGGGGGGGTCGGGACCCAGTACTTC. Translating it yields CASSPYTGGVGTQYF.

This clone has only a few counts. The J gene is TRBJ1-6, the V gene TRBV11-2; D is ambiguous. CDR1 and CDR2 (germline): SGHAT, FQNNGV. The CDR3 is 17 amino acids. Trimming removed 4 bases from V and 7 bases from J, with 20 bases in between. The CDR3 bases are TGTGCCAGCAGCTACCGCCGGGAGGTTATGGGAAATTCACCCCTCCACTTT. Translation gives CASSYRREVMGNSPLHF. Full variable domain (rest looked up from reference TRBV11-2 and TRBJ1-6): EAGVAQSPRYKIIEKRQSVAFWCNPISGHATLYWYQQILGQGPKLLIQFQNNGVVDDSQLPKDRFSAERLKGVDSTLKIQPAKLEDSAVYLCASSYRREVMGNSPLHFGNGTRLTVT.

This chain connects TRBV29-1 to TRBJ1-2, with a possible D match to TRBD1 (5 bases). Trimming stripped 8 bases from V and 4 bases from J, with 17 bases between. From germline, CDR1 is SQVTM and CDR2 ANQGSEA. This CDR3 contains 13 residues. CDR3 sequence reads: CSFGGGESYGYTF. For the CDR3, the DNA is TGCAGCTTCGGGGGGGGTGAATCCTATGGCTACACCTTC.